A single sample is the source of the 8 T cell receptor beta chains below, sequenced in a study of beta chain features in type 1 diabetes. Study-level findings and limits: TCRB CDR3 length was moderately but significantly reduced in all four CD4+ subsets of Type 1 diabetes patients.

The investigators reverse transcribed all of the isolated RNA, so they sequenced expressed TCRB transcripts. Here immunoSEQ multiplex PCR was the method, and the copy in TCRdb shows in-frame clones only, minus some. The table has about 660,000 clones, over 12% seen once. Which antigens these TCRs recognize remains unknown. The sample was naive CD4+ T cells from blood. These receptors all stem from a man younger than 35 with type 1 diabetes.

This clone was seen a handful of times. As DNA, the CDR3 is TGTGCCAGAAACAGGGGACGAAGGAACGAGCAGTACTTC. Residues: CARNRGRRNEQYF. The chain recombines TRBV2 with TRBJ2-7; TRBD1 matches at 7 bases. V gave up 9 bases and J gave up 5 bases; unmatched junction bases: 10. The CDR3 covers 13 residues. CDR1 is SNHLY, CDR2 FYNNEI, per germline. Combining the CDR3 with reference TRBV2 and TRBJ2-7 gives the whole variable domain EPEVTQTPSHQVTQMGQEVILRCVPISNHLYFYWYRQILGQKVEFLVSFYNNEISEKSEIFDDQFSVERPDGSNFTLKIRSTKLEDSAMYFCARNRGRRNEQYFGPGTRLTVT.

The rearrangement joins TRBV18 to TRBJ1-1; D is uncertain. Germline CDR1 is KGHSH and CDR2 is LQKENI. CDR3 length: 13 amino acids. Trimming cost V 3 bases and J 0 bases, with 5 bases left between them. The CDR3 spells CASSPDMNTEAFF. Here the CDR3 DNA reads TGTGCCAGCTCACCGGATATGAACACTGAAGCTTTCTTT.

This clone appeared a few times. The V call is TRBV11-2, the J call TRBJ2-1; 14 bases line up with TRBD2. CDR3 size: 18 residues. CDR1 and CDR2 from the germline V gene are SGHAT and FQNNGV. V dropped 5 bases and J dropped 7; count of bases not matched to a gene: 13. The CDR3 loop is CASSASPPRTSGGNEQFF. Written as DNA, the CDR3 is TGTGCCAGCAGCGCGAGTCCCCCTCGGACTAGCGGGGGGAATGAGCAGTTCTTC.

This clone has only a few counts. The gene calls are TRBV29-1 and TRBJ1-1, with D possibly TRBD1 on 5 matching bases. V lost 2 bases to trimming and J lost 5 bases, with 12 bases between them. This CDR3 comprises 13 residues. Germline V gene lookup returns CDR1 SQVTM and CDR2 ANQGSEA. As DNA, the CDR3 is TGCAGCGTTGAATCGGTGAGGGGAACTGAAGCTTTCTTT. It specifies CSVESVRGTEAFF.

This clone has more than one count but fewer than ten. The V gene is TRBV29-1, the J gene TRBJ2-3; D is undetermined. This CDR3 region has 11 residues. V lost 8 bases and J lost 5, with 11 bases in between. CDR1 is SQVTM and CDR2 is ANQGSEA in the germline V gene. DNA for the CDR3: TGCAGCCTTCTAAAAGTAGATACGCAGTATTTT. Translating it yields CSLLKVDTQYF.

This clone turned up a few times. The rearrangement joins TRBV7-9 to TRBJ1-2, with D unclear. CDR1 and CDR2 from the germline V gene are SEHNR and FQNEAQ (reference sequence). This CDR3 is 13 amino acids long. V was cut by 4 bases and J by 2 bases, with 8 bases left in between. The DNA for the CDR3 is TGTGCCAGCAGCTCCAACGAAAACTATGGCTACACCTTC. Translation gives CASSSNENYGYTF.

This clone was found a few times. This chain uses TRBV29-1 with TRBJ2-5; 8 bases are a match to TRBD2. The germline V gene encodes CDR1 SQVTM and CDR2 ANQGSEA. V shed 8 bases, J shed 3 bases, and the junction held 11 bases outside the gene matches. The CDR3 sequence is 14 residues long. This chain's CDR3 is CSPQKEREKETQYF. CDR3 DNA sequence: TGCAGCCCCCAGAAGGAGCGGGAGAAAGAGACCCAGTACTTC.

The table lists this clone with a few counts. The chain joins TRBV2 to TRBJ1-2; D gene uncertain. The CDR3 runs 13 residues. Germline V gives CDR1 SNHLY, CDR2 FYNNEI. V gave up 4 bases and J gave up 7 bases, with 13 bases separating them. In DNA form, the CDR3 reads TGTGCCAGCAGTGTTGAGTCCGGAGCTGGCTACACCTTC. Amino acid sequence: CASSVESGAGYTF.